This T cell receptor beta chain derives from a study of T cells in Graves' hyperthyroidism and ophthalmopathy (dated by TCRdb to between 2018 and 2020). Looking at the study overall: Peripheral blood samples were taken at initial diagnosis, before any treatment was given. Thyroid tissue and blood T-cell repertoires from several Graves' hyperthyroidism patients were also compared in the study. After sampling, hyperthyroidism patients received methimazole starting at 30 mg daily, and ophthalmopathy patients received high-dose intravenous methylprednisolone. Whether ophthalmopathy could be predicted prospectively was tested in an independent validation cohort made up of 18 to 20 hyperthyroidism patients plus 17 patients who later progressed to ophthalmopathy. The paper reports TCR Vbeta CDR3 sequencing of 130 to 150 peripheral blood samples: 40 or so ophthalmopathy, approximately 74 hyperthyroidism and around 17 progressor patients. The approximately 100 discovery patients were divided at random into training and test sets in a 7:3 ratio. TCR V-J signatures able to tell the groups apart were searched for in a discovery cohort of 90 to 100 patients, of whom fewer than 45 had Graves' ophthalmopathy and some 60 had stable Graves' hyperthyroidism. Findings and caveats that apply to the study as a whole: Ophthalmopathy was separated from stable hyperthyroidism by a 13 V-J signature model, with around 88% sensitivity and roughly 84% specificity obtained in cross-validation and 80%/75% obtained in testing. During validation, the model predicted progression to ophthalmopathy a median of approximately six months ahead of onset, with approximately 70% sensitivity and 72% to 80% specificity. No statistical method was used to set the sample size in advance, and investigators knew the group allocation. Most expanded thyroid clonotypes (frequency above 0.001) were also found in blood, which suggests that blood repertoires may mirror thyroid immune responses.

This clonotype was seen many times. Its target antigen remains unknown. The record has no base qualities; no much larger clone is one base away. The germline V gene encodes CDR1 SGHKS and CDR2 YYEKEE (reference sequence). The CDR3 measures 16 amino acids from cysteine to phenylalanine. Only the CDR3 part of the read is kept: 48 bases, read in frame from the first base. Relative to germline, V is 4 bases shorter and J is 3 bases shorter, with 19 bases between their ends. The TCR beta CDR3 regions were amplified from the RNA transcripts. A first-round RT-PCR of the TCR CDR3 used the HTBI primer set with the Qiagen OneStep RT-PCR kit. The libraries were constructed in a second round of multiplex PCR and then size-selected and purified. The libraries were sequenced on an Illumina HiSeq2000 using paired-end 100 bp reads. In the original analysis: SOAPnuke was used to process the raw data, removing reads that contained adapters or uncalled bases, had a mean Phred below 15, or lacked an exact match to the constant primer or identifier. High-quality paired reads were merged using COPE v1.2.5, and each unique nucleotide sequence was defined as a clonotype. MiTCR v1.1 was used to align clonotypes to the IMGT TRBV, TRBD and TRBJ reference segments. The analysis included only V-J combinations with a frequency above 0.0001, which together covered about 99% of the repertoires. A TCS score was defined as the ratio between F50 (clonal expansion) and ExV (chaos), using BLOSUM62-based TCRdist between CDR3 peptides within each V-J. Welch's t-statistics and random forest reduced fewer than 550 V-J features to roughly 13, which were used in a naive Bayes classifier (R e1071). The public reads were reanalyzed by TCRdb: fastp trimming at Q25, MiXCR alignment, in-frame beta chains only. Duplicate CDR3 protein sequences are folded into a single record with the most common DNA and genes. TCRdb, rather than the study authors, made the V and J calls. The table for this sample lists some 560,000 distinct CDR3 sequences; more than 15% of them were counted only once. Roughly 7.3% of the sample rests with the top ten.

A patient counted as having stable Graves' hyperthyroidism if no progression to ophthalmopathy occurred over 18 months of follow-up. Hyperthyroidism patients were aged 18 to 65 years and newly diagnosed, with disease duration of less than 2 months. Patients with uncontrolled infections, other autoimmune diseases, pregnancy or lactation were excluded. Clinical symptoms, serum thyroxine and TRAb, thyroid ultrasound, and orbital computed tomography formed the basis for the diagnoses. Ficoll-Paque density gradient centrifugation was used to isolate PBMCs from 8 to 10 ml of fresh peripheral blood. Total RNA was extracted with Trizol reagent, and quality was checked on an Agilent 2100 Bioanalyzer.

The sequence joins TRBV5-5 to TRBJ1-1, with a weak D call of TRBD1 (5 bases match). Sequencing was carried out using blood. The source of this sequence is a woman in her thirties with Graves' hyperthyroidism. This receptor has the CDR3 CASSAGTQRIYTEAFF. The DNA reads as follows: TGTGCCAGCAGCGCCGGGACCCAGAGGATCTACACTGAAGCTTTCTTT. The variable domain in full, with residues beyond the CDR3 obtained from the reference TRBV5-5 and TRBJ1-1 genes, is DAGVTQSPTHLIKTRGQQVTLRCSPISGHKSVSWYQQVLGQGPQFIFQYYEKEERGRGNFPDRFSARQFPNYSSELNVNALLLGDSALYLCASSAGTQRIYTEAFFGQGTRLTVV.